Detailed here is one TCR beta chain. Its cognate antigen is unknown. This record belongs to a study of cytotoxic CD8 clonotypes in ibrutinib-treated CLL. General study results and limits: Patients with sustained remission and those progressing were sampled at differing times. Public clonotypes proved infrequent, and on treatment they shrank or remained steady.

The method was immunoSEQ multiplex PCR; TCRdb's version includes in-frame clones alone and lacks a portion of them. The sample carries 190,000 or so clones, 72% recorded once. Per germline, CDR1 SNHLY and CDR2 FYNNEI. V shed 2 bases, J shed 8 bases, and the junction held 7 bases outside the gene matches. This CDR3 has 15 amino acids. V and J are TRBV2 and TRBJ2-1, with TRBD2 matching 9 bases. This TCR was recovered from a human donor with chronic lymphocytic leukemia. Sequencing used PBMCs, obtained after 24 months of ibrutinib treatment. In DNA form, the CDR3 reads TGTGCCAGCAGTGAAAGGGGGACTAGCACAGATGAGCAGTTCTTC. Its protein product is CASSERGTSTDEQFF. The full variable domain, rest sourced from reference TRBV2 and TRBJ2-1, is EPEVTQTPSHQVTQMGQEVILRCVPISNHLYFYWYRQILGQKVEFLVSFYNNEISEKSEIFDDQFSVERPDGSNFTLKIRSTKLEDSAMYFCASSERGTSTDEQFFGPGTRLTVL.